These 21 T cell receptor beta chains share one sample of origin, sequenced in a study of T cell responses to AZD1222 COVID-19 vaccine. Measured with immunoSEQ multiplex PCR; TCRdb has only the in-frame clones, and not every one. The repertoire holds 100,000 to 150,000 clones, with roughly 87% as singletons. Sequenced here: peripheral blood, sampled on day 0 of AZD1222 vaccination. Source of these receptors: an adult in good health.

The chain has TRBV7-8 and TRBJ1-1; 9 nucleotides match TRBD1. The CDR3 is 17 residues long. Germline trimming cut 5 bases from V and 1 base from J; bases unmatched to any gene: 11. Germline values: CDR1 SGHVS, CDR2 FQNEAQ. CDR3 DNA: TGTGCCAGCAGCCCCCGCCCCGGGACAGGGAAGAACACTGAAGCTTTCTTT. This translates into CASSPRPGTGKNTEAFF.

The chain has TRBV30 and TRBJ2-7, with 10 positions matching TRBD1. CDR3 length: 13 amino acids. V dropped 4 bases and J dropped 6; count of bases not matched to a gene: 6. The germline CDR1 and CDR2 sequences are GTSNPN and SVGIG (reference sequence). The CDR3 DNA reads TGTGCCTGGACATTTGGGACAGGGGTCGAGCAGTACTTC. Residues: CAWTFGTGVEQYF.

The chain is built from TRBV15 and TRBJ2-1, with D perhaps matching TRBD1 (6 bases). The CDR3 has 14 amino acids. Trimming pared 2 bases from V and 10 bases from J, leaving 15 bases between. CDR1 is LNHNV and CDR2 is YYDKDF in the germline V gene (reference sequence). CDR3 loop: CATSRPYRAQEQFF. CDR3 sequence (DNA): TGTGCCACCAGCAGACCATACAGGGCCCAGGAGCAGTTCTTC.

The rearrangement joins TRBV12-3 or TRBV12-4 to TRBJ2-1; 9 nucleotides align to TRBD1. The CDR3 extends over 13 amino acids. J was trimmed by 5 bases and V by 11 bases; bases with no gene match: 7. CDR3: CAGGQGLHNEQFF. CDR3 sequence (DNA): TGTGCCGGTGGACAGGGGCTCCACAATGAGCAGTTCTTC.

The chain joins TRBV7-9 to TRBJ2-7, with D possibly matching TRBD2 (6 bases). The germline V and J ends were trimmed by 5 bases and 2 bases, with 16 bases remaining between them. The CDR3 has 15 residues. Germline V gives CDR1 SEHNR, CDR2 FQNEAQ (reference sequence). Here the CDR3 reads CASSPPGRETYEQYF. CDR3 coding DNA: TGTGCCAGCAGCCCTCCGGGACGGGAGACCTACGAGCAGTACTTC. Using reference TRBV7-9 and TRBJ2-7 for the parts outside the CDR3, the full variable domain is DTGVSQNPRHKITKRGQNVTFRCDPISEHNRLYWYRQTLGQGPEFLTYFQNEAQLEKSRLLSDRFSAERPKGSFSTLEIQRTEQGDSAMYLCASSPPGRETYEQYFGPGTRLTVT.

The chain joins TRBV27 to TRBJ1-1; no clear D gene. This CDR3 region has 13 residues. Germline V gene data show CDR1 as MNHEY and CDR2 as SMNVEV (reference sequence). Trimming shortened V by 3 bases and J by 5 bases, and 10 bases separated the two germline ends. For the CDR3, the DNA is TGTGCCAGCAGTTTGAGAGCCATGACTGAAGCTTTCTTT. It specifies CASSLRAMTEAFF.

This chain connects TRBV6-2 or TRBV6-3 to TRBJ1-1; possible D gene TRBD1, 5 bases. CDR3 size: 15 residues. V was shortened by 2 bases and J by 5 bases, with 15 bases between the two germline ends. The germline V gene has CDR1 MNHEY and CDR2 SVGEGT. In nucleotides, the CDR3 is TGTGCCAGCAGTTACAACAGGTTTTGGGGGACTGAAGCTTTCTTT. Its protein product is CASSYNRFWGTEAFF.

V usage is TRBV10-3 and J usage is TRBJ1-1; 7 bases are shared with TRBD1. CDR1 and CDR2 (germline): ENHRY, SYGVKD. The length of the CDR3 is 14 residues. Unmatched junction bases numbered 6, after V lost 7 bases and J lost 1 base. The CDR3 spells CAIKGTGENTEAFF. The DNA of the CDR3 is TGTGCCATCAAAGGAACAGGGGAGAACACTGAAGCTTTCTTT.

This sequence joins TRBV30 and TRBJ2-7; possibly TRBD2 for D (6 bases). With 1 base removed from V and 6 bases from J, the gap between germline ends came to 10 bases. In germline, CDR1 is GTSNPN, CDR2 SVGIG (reference sequence). There are 12 residues in the CDR3. The CDR3 protein is CAWSGSGGEQYF. The DNA of the CDR3 is TGTGCCTGGAGTGGGTCCGGGGGCGAGCAGTACTTC.

This chain uses TRBV12-5 with TRBJ1-1; TRBD1 agrees at 9 bases. The junction had 9 bases not matched to a gene; V was cut back by 7 bases and J by 6 bases. Germline V lookup: CDR1 LGHNT, CDR2 FRNRAP. The CDR3 is made up of 14 amino acids. The CDR3 is CASATGQGIAEAFF. The DNA for the CDR3 is TGTGCTAGTGCTACGGGACAGGGTATCGCTGAAGCTTTCTTT.

V usage is TRBV5-5 and J usage is TRBJ1-6; D remains ambiguous. The CDR3 is 15 residues long. V dropped 0 bases and J dropped 7 bases, with 11 bases sitting between them. CDR1 SGHKS and CDR2 YYEKEE come from the germline V gene (reference sequence). In nucleotides, the CDR3 is TGTGCCAGCAGCTTGGAATGGTTTCGGAATTCACCCCTCCACTTT. Translated: CASSLEWFRNSPLHF.

The DNA for the CDR3 is TGTGCCAGTAGTCCTCTAGGGGGGGTGCCCACTGAAGCTTTCTTT. It yields the protein CASSPLGGVPTEAFF. The chain is built from TRBV19 and TRBJ1-1; maybe TRBD1 (6 bases). V was trimmed by 5 bases and J by 4 bases, leaving 17 bases between them. This CDR3 is 15 amino acids long. CDR1 LNHDA and CDR2 SQIVND come from the germline V gene (reference sequence).

The gene calls are TRBV3-1 (or the pseudogene TRBV3-2) and TRBJ1-1; D call uncertain. The CDR3 loop spans 11 amino acids. Trimming shortened V by 3 bases and J by 11 bases, and 10 bases separated the two germline ends. Per germline, CDR1 LGHDT and CDR2 YNNKEL (reference sequence). CDR3 DNA: TGTGCCAGCAGCCACTGCTCCTGGGCTTTCTTT. Its translation: CASSHCSWAFF.

V and J are TRBV5-5 and TRBJ1-4; no firm D call. This CDR3 region has 14 residues. Trimming took off 5 bases at V and 6 bases at J, with 14 bases between the two ends. Germline V CDR1 and CDR2: SGHKS, YYEKEE (reference sequence). The CDR3 DNA sequence: TGTGCCAGCAGGGTACAACCTACCGATGAAAAACTGTTTTTT. As protein: CASRVQPTDEKLFF.

The gene calls are TRBV24-1 and TRBJ2-1; TRBD1 aligns across 8 bases. Germline V CDR1 and CDR2: KGHDR, SFDVKD. The CDR3 consists of 18 residues. The V segment lost 3 bases and the J segment 4 bases; nucleotides outside the gene matches: 13. The CDR3 is CATSDRWTGKGGYNEQFF. For the CDR3, the DNA is TGTGCCACCAGTGATCGTTGGACAGGGAAAGGGGGATACAATGAGCAGTTCTTC.

The chain links TRBV2 to TRBJ1-2; 8 nucleotides align to TRBD1. Trimming at V came to 5 bases and at J to 3 bases, leaving 2 bases not matched to a gene. The germline gives CDR1 SNHLY, CDR2 FYNNEI. The CDR3 runs to 13 residues. Here the CDR3 reads CASSTGQDYGYTF. The CDR3 DNA is TGTGCCAGCAGTACGGGACAGGACTATGGCTACACCTTC.

J is TRBJ1-2 and V is TRBV15; D might be TRBD1 (6 bases). V was shortened by 0 bases and J by 8 bases, with 13 bases between the two germline ends. Looked up from germline, CDR1 is LNHNV and CDR2 is YYDKDF (reference sequence). The CDR3 extends over 14 amino acids. The CDR3 reads CATSRDRTVRGYTF. The CDR3 DNA is TGTGCCACCAGCAGAGATCGGACAGTGAGGGGCTACACCTTC.

The V and J genes are TRBV29-1 and TRBJ2-7, with D possibly called TRBD1 or TRBD2 (6 bases each). This CDR3 spans 15 amino acids. Per the germline V gene, CDR1 is SQVTM and CDR2 is ANQGSEA. Trimming stripped 7 bases from V and 0 bases from J, with 19 bases between. CDR3 loop: CSARQRRGHSYEQYF. CDR3 DNA: TGCAGCGCCCGTCAACGCCGGGGGCACTCCTACGAGCAGTACTTC.

This clone has only one observation. The genes are TRBV19 and TRBJ1-3; tentative D call: TRBD1 (5 bases). CDR1 is LNHDA, CDR2 SQIVND, per germline (reference sequence). V shed 8 bases and J shed 1 base, with 18 bases lying between them. There are 16 residues in the CDR3. The CDR3 nucleotides read TGTGCCAGTGATGACAGAGCCCGAAGATCTGGAAACACCATATATTTT. Protein: CASDDRARRSGNTIYF.

V and J are TRBV7-9 and TRBJ2-5, with 7 bases lining up with TRBD1. Looked up from germline, CDR1 is SEHNR and CDR2 is FQNEAQ (reference sequence). The CDR3 runs 15 residues. After removal of 7 bases from V and 3 bases from J, the junction contained 11 bases not matched to a gene. The CDR3 is CASNTHRDSEETQYF. CDR3 sequence (DNA): TGTGCCAGCAACACACACCGGGACAGTGAAGAGACCCAGTACTTC.

The V call is TRBV2, the J call TRBJ2-7; D is perhaps TRBD1 or TRBD2 (5 bases each). The CDR3 loop spans 12 amino acids. In germline, CDR1 is SNHLY, CDR2 FYNNEI. Trimming shortened V by 11 bases and J by 1 base, and 12 bases separated the two germline ends. CDR3 nucleotides: TGTGCCTCCCGGGACGGATCCTACGAGCAGTACTTC. It codes for CASRDGSYEQYF.